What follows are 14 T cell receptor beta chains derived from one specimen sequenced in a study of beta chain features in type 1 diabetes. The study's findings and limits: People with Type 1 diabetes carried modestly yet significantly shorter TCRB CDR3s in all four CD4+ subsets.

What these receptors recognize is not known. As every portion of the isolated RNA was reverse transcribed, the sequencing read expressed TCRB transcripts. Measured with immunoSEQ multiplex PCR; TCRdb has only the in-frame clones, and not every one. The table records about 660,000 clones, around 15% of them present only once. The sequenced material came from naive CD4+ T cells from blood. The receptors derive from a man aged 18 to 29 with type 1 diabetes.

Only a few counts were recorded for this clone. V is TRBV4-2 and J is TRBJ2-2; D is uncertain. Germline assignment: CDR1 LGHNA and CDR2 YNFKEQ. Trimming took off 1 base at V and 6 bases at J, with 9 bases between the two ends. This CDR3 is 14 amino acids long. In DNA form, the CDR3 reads TGTGCCAGCAGCCAAGTAGCCCAATCCGGGGAGCTGTTTTTT. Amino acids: CASSQVAQSGELFF.

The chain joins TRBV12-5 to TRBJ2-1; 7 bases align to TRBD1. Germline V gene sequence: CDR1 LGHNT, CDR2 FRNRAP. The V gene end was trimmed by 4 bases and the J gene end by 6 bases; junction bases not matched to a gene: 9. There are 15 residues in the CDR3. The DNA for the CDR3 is TGTGCTAGTGGTTCCGACAGGGTAGCGCTCAATGAGCAGTTCTTC. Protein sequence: CASGSDRVALNEQFF.

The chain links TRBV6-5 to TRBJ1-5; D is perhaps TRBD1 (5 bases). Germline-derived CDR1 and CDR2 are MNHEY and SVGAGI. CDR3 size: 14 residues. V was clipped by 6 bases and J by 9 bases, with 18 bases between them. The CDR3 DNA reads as TGTGCCAGCAGGCCACGGGACCGGGAGCGGCCCCAGCATTTT. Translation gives CASRPRDRERPQHF.

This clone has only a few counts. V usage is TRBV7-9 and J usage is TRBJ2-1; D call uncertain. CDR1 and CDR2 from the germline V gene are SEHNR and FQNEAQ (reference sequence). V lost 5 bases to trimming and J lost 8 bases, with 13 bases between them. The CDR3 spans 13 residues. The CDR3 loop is CASSPRGLHEQFF. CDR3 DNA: TGTGCCAGCAGCCCGCGAGGTTTACATGAGCAGTTCTTC.

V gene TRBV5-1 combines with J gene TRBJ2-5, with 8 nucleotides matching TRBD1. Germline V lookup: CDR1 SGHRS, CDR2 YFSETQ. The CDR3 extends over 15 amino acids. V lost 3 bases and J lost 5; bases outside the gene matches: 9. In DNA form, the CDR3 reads TGCGCCAGCAGCTCCGGGACAGGCGTCCGGGAGACCCAGTACTTC. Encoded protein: CASSSGTGVRETQYF.

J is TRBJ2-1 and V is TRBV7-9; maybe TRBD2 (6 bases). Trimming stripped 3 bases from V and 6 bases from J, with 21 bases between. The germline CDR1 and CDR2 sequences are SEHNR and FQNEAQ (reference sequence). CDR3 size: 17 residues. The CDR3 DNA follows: TGTGCCAGCAGCTTCCCGGGGGACCCCAAGGTATCCAATGAGCAGTTCTTC. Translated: CASSFPGDPKVSNEQFF.

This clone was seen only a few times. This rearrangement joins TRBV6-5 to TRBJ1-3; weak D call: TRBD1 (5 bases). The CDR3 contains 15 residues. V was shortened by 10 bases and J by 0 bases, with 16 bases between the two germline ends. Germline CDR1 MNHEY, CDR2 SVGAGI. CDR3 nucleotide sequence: TGTGCCACCCGGATCGACAGTCTCTCTGGAAACACCATATATTTT. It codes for CATRIDSLSGNTIYF.

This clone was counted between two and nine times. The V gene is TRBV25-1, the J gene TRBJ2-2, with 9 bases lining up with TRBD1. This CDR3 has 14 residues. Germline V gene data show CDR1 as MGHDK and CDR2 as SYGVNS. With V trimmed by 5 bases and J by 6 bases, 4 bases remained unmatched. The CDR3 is CASSRTGEAGELFF. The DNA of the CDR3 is TGTGCCAGCAGTAGGACAGGGGAGGCCGGGGAGCTGTTTTTT. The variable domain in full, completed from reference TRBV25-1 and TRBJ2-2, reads EADIYQTPRYLVIGTGKKITLECSQTMGHDKMYWYQQDPGMELHLIHYSYGVNSTEKGDLSSESTVSRIRTEHFPLTLESARPSHTSQYLCASSRTGEAGELFFGEGSRLTVL.

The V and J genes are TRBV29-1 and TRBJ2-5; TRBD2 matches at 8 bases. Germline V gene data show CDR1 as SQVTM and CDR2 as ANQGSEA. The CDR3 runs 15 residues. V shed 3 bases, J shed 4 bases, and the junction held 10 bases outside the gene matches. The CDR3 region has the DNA TGCAGCGTTGACACGGGAGGGCCTGGGCGAGAGACCCAGTACTTC. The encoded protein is CSVDTGGPGRETQYF.

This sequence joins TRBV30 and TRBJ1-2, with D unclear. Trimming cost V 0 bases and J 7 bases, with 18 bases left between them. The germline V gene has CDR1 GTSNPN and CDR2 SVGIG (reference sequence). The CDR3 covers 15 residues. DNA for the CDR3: TGTGCCTGGAGTGTACGGGAGAGCGGGGTTGCTGGCTACACCTTC. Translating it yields CAWSVRESGVAGYTF.

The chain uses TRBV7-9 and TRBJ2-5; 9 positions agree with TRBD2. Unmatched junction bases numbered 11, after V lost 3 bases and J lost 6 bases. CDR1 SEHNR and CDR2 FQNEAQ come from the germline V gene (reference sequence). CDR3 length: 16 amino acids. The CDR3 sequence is CASSFGGGASPKTQYF. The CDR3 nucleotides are TGTGCCAGCAGCTTTGGCGGGGGGGCTTCACCCAAGACCCAGTACTTC.

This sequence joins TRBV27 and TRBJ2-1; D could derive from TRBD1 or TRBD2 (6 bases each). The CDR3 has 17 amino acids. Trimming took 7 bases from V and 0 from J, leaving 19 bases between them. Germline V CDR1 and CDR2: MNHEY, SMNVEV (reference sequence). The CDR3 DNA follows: TGTGCCAGCAAGGAGGCGGGACACTCAAGCTCCTACAATGAGCAGTTCTTC. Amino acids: CASKEAGHSSSYNEQFF.

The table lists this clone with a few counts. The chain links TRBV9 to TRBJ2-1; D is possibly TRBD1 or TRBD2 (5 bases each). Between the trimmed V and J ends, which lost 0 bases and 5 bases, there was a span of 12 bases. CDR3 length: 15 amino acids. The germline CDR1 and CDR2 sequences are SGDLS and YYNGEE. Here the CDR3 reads CASSVDPLGDNEQFF. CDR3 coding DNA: TGTGCCAGCAGCGTAGATCCCCTGGGGGACAATGAGCAGTTCTTC.

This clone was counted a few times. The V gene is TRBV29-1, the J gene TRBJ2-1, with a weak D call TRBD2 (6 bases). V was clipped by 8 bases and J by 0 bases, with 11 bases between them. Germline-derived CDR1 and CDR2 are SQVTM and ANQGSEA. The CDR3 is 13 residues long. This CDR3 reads CSWRENSYNEQFF. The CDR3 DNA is TGCAGCTGGAGGGAGAACTCCTACAATGAGCAGTTCTTC.